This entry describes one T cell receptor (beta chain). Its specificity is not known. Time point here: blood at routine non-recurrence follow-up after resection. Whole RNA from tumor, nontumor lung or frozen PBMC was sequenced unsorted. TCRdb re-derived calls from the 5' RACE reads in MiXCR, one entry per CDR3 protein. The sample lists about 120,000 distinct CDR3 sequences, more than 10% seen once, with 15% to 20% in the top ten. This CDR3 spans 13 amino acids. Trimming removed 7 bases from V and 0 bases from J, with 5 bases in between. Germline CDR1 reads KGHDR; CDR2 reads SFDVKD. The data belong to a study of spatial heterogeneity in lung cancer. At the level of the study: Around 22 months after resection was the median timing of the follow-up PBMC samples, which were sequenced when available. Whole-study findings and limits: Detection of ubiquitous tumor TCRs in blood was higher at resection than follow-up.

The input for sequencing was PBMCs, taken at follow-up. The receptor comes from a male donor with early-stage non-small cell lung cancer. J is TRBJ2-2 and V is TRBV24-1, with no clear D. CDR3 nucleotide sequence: TGTGCCACCAGGACACCGAACACCGGGGAGCTGTTTTTT. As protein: CATRTPNTGELFF.